This T cell receptor (beta chain) was identified during a study of cytotoxic CD8 clonotypes in ibrutinib-treated CLL (dated by TCRdb to the early 2020s). Context from the whole study: The cohort included about 15 treatment-naive and approximately twelve relapsed/refractory patients; around 18 were IGHV unmutated. Responses were partial in 25 or so patients and complete in 2; after median about 63 months follow-up, 14 stayed in remission and some twelve progressed. Response samples were taken after a median of 12 months on treatment, ranging from roughly 6 to 36 months. Samples averaged roughly 260,000 productive templates and just under 95,000 productive rearrangements. Cryopreserved peripheral blood mononuclear cells were collected before treatment, at response, and at either disease progression or sustained remission. Longitudinal samples were obtainable from about 30% of the 86 participants in the trial. All remission and progressive disease samples were collected while patients were still receiving ibrutinib. The paper's findings and limits, for the study overall: Sampling times were not matched between patients in sustained remission and patients whose disease was progressing, and lymph node repertoires were not examined. At baseline, clonality was higher than in age-matched healthy donors and showed a strong correlation with circulating CD8+ T-cell counts. Clonality rose at ibrutinib response, remained stable during sustained remission, and dropped back toward baseline at progression. Public clonotypes were rare and either shrank or stayed stable during treatment, and the rise in clonality at ibrutinib response reflected expansion of private clonotypes.

For TCR beta library preparation, 2 to 2.5 micrograms of genomic DNA were isolated from cryopreserved PBMCs. High-throughput TCR beta sequencing was performed on longitudinal blood samples from CLL patients receiving ibrutinib monotherapy. The patients took part in an open-label, single-center phase 2 trial of ibrutinib monotherapy. Each clonotype received, on average, about 10x coverage in deep resolution sequencing performed on a MiSeq, where the target depth lay between 1 in 1 million and 1 in 200,000 T cells. TCR beta libraries were generated with the immunoSEQ hsTCRB Kit. The paper's data handling went like this. ImmunoSEQ Data Assistant and ImmunoSEQ Analyzer were used for data analysis, and V, D and J genes were assigned according to IMGT definitions. Clonality, with values ranging from 0 to 1, was calculated as one minus the normalized Shannon entropy of productive rearrangement frequencies. Only overrepresented clonotypes making up at least 0.05% of the repertoire of each patient were included in the public clonotype analysis. Repertoires from thirteen age-matched healthy donors in immuneACCESS were used as clonality controls. This immuneACCESS table, as held by TCRdb, lists in-frame sequences with V and J called but not all clones. Of the missing ones, under half trace to an unresolved V gene in checked studies; the others have no known cause. That table gives V, J and clone size, and the DNA gave D and trimming. The sample table lists fewer than 400,000 clones, roughly 70% of them with a count of one. The ten biggest clones cover roughly 6.3% of the sample.

Based on the germline V gene, the CDR1 and CDR2 sequences are SQVTM and ANQGSEA. At the junction V is shortened by 4 bases and J by 1 base; bases outside the gene matches: 4. CDR3 length: 13 amino acids, cysteine to phenylalanine. The only DNA kept is the CDR3, 39 bases in frame from the first base. This clone came up a few times. Its specific antigen is unknown. No base qualities exist here, and no much larger clone lies one base off it. This clonotype was obtained from a human donor with chronic lymphocytic leukemia. Sequencing was performed on PBMCs, taken after 36 months of ibrutinib treatment. The rearranged chain carries TRBV29-1 and TRBJ2-7, with 7 central nucleotides matching TRBD1. The CDR3 in this case is CSVGQGGSYEQYF. In nucleotide form, the sequence is TGCAGCGTTGGACAGGGCGGTTCCTACGAGCAGTACTTC.